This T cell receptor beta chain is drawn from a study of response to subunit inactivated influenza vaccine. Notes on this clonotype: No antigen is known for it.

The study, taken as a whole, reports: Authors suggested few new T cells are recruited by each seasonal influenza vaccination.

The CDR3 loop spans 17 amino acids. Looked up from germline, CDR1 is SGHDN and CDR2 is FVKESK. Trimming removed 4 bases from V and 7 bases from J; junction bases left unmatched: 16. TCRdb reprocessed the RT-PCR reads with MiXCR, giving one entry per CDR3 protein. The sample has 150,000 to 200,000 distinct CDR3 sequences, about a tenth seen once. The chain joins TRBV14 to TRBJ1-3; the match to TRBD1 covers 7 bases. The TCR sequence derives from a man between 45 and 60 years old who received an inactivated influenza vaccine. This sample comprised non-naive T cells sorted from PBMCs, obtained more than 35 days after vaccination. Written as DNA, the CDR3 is TGTGCCAGCAGCCTTGGCCGGACAGGAGAGATTTGGAACACCATATATTTT. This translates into CASSLGRTGEIWNTIYF.